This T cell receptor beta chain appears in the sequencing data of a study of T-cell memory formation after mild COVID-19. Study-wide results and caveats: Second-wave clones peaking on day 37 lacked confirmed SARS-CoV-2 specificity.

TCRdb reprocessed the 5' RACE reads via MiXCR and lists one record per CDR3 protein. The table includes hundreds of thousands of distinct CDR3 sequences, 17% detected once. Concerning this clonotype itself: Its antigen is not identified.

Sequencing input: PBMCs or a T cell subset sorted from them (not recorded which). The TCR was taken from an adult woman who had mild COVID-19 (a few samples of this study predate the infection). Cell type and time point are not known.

The CDR3 nucleotides are TGTGCCAGCAGCGTACCTAGCGGGAGGACGGACGAGCAGTACTTC. It is translated as CASSVPSGRTDEQYF. The gene calls are TRBV7-9 and TRBJ2-7; TRBD2 matches 11 bases. Germline V gene lookup returns CDR1 SEHNR and CDR2 FQNEAQ (reference sequence). J gave up 5 bases and V 5 bases, and 8 bases lay outside the gene matches. The CDR3 has 15 amino acids.